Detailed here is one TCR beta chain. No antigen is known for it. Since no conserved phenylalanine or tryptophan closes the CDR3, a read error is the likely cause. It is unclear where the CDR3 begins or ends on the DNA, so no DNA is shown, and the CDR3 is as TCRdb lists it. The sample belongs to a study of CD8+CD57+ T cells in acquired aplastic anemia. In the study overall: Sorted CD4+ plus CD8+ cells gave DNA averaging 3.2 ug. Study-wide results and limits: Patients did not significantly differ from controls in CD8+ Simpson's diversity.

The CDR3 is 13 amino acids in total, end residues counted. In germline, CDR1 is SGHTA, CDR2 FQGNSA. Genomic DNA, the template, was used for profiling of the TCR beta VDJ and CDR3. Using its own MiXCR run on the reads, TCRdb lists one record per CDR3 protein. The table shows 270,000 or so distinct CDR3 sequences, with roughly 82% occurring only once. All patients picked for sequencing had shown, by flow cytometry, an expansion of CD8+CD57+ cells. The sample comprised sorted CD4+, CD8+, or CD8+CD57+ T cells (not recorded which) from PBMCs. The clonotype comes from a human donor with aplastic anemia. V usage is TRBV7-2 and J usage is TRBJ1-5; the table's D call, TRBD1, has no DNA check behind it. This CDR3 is CASSLGSRETEKL.